The rows below give T cell receptor beta chains drawn from one sample of a study of cytomegalovirus exposure and HLA in healthy donors. Profiling relied on immunoSEQ multiplex PCR, and the TCRdb table lists in-frame clones only, not all of them. Here the sample spans some 130,000 clones, 75% to 90% being singletons. The sequenced material came from PBMCs. The receptors were gathered from a woman in her fifties or sixties in good health and CMV-seropositive. CDR3s include the opening cysteine and the closing phenylalanine or tryptophan. A D gene is named only where the DNA matches it firmly. A clone size is listed for some rows: how often the clone was seen (once, few, many), or a class if it is expanded.

len	j_gene	d_gene	v_gene	abundance	CDR3aa	CDR3nt
14	TRBJ2-2	TRBD1	TRBV7-9	NA	CASSSVGTVEELFF	TGTGCCAGCAGCTCAGTCGGGACAGTGGAGGAGCTGTTTTTT
14	TRBJ1-2	NA	TRBV30	NA	CAWSVKGTNYGYTF	TGTGCCTGGAGTGTAAAGGGGACTAACTATGGCTACACCTTC
13	TRBJ1-1	NA	TRBV5-1	NA	CASSLTDNSEAFF	TGCGCCAGCAGCTTGACAGACAACTCTGAAGCTTTCTTT
13	TRBJ1-2	NA	TRBV28	NA	CASSLGQGYGYTF	TGTGCCAGCAGTTTAGGCCAGGGCTATGGCTACACCTTC
14	TRBJ1-5	NA	TRBV11-2	NA	CASSLDGGDQPQHF	TGTGCCAGCAGCTTAGATGGTGGAGATCAGCCCCAGCATTTT
18	TRBJ2-7	TRBD1	TRBV5-1	once	CASSSGTGGSSRSYEQYF	TGCGCCAGCAGCTCCGGGACAGGGGGCTCCAGTAGGTCCTACGAGCAGTACTTC
14	TRBJ1-4	TRBD1	TRBV10-3	once	CAISDDRGGEKLFF	TGTGCCATCAGTGATGACAGGGGGGGTGAAAAACTGTTTTTT
15	TRBJ2-3	TRBD1	TRBV27	NA	CASSPRQGRTDTQYF	TGTGCCAGCAGTCCACGACAGGGCCGCACAGATACGCAGTATTTT
13	TRBJ2-5	NA	TRBV7-6	NA	CASSQRARETQYF	TGTGCCAGCAGCCAACGAGCCCGGGAGACCCAGTACTTC
18	TRBJ2-1	TRBD2	TRBV19	NA	CASSILRSTSGRYNEQFF	TGTGCCAGTAGTATACTCCGGTCGACTAGCGGTAGGTACAATGAGCAGTTCTTC
15	TRBJ2-1	NA	TRBV7-3	NA	CASSLAASPYNEQFF	TGTGCCAGCAGCTTAGCGGCTAGCCCGTACAATGAGCAGTTCTTC
17	TRBJ1-6	NA	TRBV5-1	NA	CASSHPGGGTDNSPLHF	TGCGCCAGCAGCCACCCCGGCGGGGGCACCGATAATTCACCCCTCCACTTT
14	TRBJ2-7	NA	TRBV7-2	NA	CASSLYQGPYEQYF	TGTGCCAGCAGCTTATATCAGGGGCCCTACGAGCAGTACTTC
14	TRBJ2-2	TRBD2	TRBV2	NA	CASRRTRGTGELFF	TGTGCCAGTAGAAGGACTAGAGGCACCGGGGAGCTGTTTTTT
16	TRBJ2-5	NA	TRBV27	NA	CASSLSTGRGRETQYF	TGTGCCAGCAGTTTATCGACCGGGAGAGGTCGGGAGACCCAGTACTTC
14	TRBJ2-7	TRBD1	TRBV7-9	once	CSSSLGDSPYEQYF	TGTTCCAGCAGCTTAGGGGACAGCCCCTACGAGCAGTACTTC
15	TRBJ2-1	TRBD2	TRBV29-1	NA	CSVERPGGPGNEQFF	TGCAGCGTTGAAAGGCCGGGAGGGCCGGGCAATGAGCAGTTCTTC
12	TRBJ1-5	NA	TRBV28	once	CASSLRGQPQHF	TGTGCCAGCAGCCTAAGGGGTCAGCCCCAGCATTTT
14	TRBJ1-4	TRBD1	TRBV30	NA	CAWSTGTGFEKLFF	TGTGCCTGGAGTACCGGGACAGGGTTTGAAAAACTGTTTTTT
12	TRBJ1-1	NA	TRBV27	NA	CASSQGSTEAFF	TGTGCCAGCAGTCAGGGTAGCACTGAAGCTTTCTTT
13	TRBJ1-1	NA	TRBV30	NA	CAWSVGRSRGAFF	TGTGCCTGGAGTGTGGGGAGGAGCCGAGGAGCTTTCTTT
17	TRBJ1-3	NA	TRBV4-3	NA	CASSHGERAFSGNTIYF	TGCGCCAGCAGCCACGGAGAGAGGGCCTTCTCTGGAAACACCATATATTTT
13	TRBJ2-7	TRBD1	TRBV28	few	CASSSGQGGEQYF	TGTGCCAGCAGTTCGGGACAGGGCGGCGAGCAGTACTTC
16	TRBJ2-7	TRBD2	TRBV7-2	NA	CASSLAASGGIYEQYF	TGTGCCAGCAGCTTAGCGGCCAGCGGGGGTATTTACGAGCAGTACTTC
18	TRBJ2-3	TRBD2	TRBV7-9	NA	CAWASPRNRAGDPDTQYF	TGTGCCTGGGCCTCACCTCGGAACCGAGCGGGAGACCCAGATACGCAGTATTTT
10	TRBJ1-1	NA	TRBV29-1	NA	CSVGSSAAFF	TGCAGCGTTGGGAGCAGTGCGGCTTTCTTT
14	TRBJ2-1	TRBD2	TRBV2	NA	CASSWTSGSNEQFF	TGTGCCAGCAGTTGGACTAGCGGGTCCAATGAGCAGTTCTTC